The 6 T cell receptor beta chains in this list originate from one sample, sequenced in a study of early T cells in non-severe SARS-CoV-2 infection. TCRdb used MiXCR to reprocess the 5' RACE reads, holding one entry per CDR3 protein. The table lists 35,000 to 40,000 distinct CDR3 sequences, around 6% of them singletons. The sequencing input was whole blood. The receptor set was obtained from an adult who was a healthcare worker with PCR-confirmed SARS-CoV-2 infection or an uninfected control (not recorded which).

This clonotype was seen many times. This chain's CDR3 is CSARAGRAQYF. DNA for the CDR3: TGCAGTGCTAGAGCCGGTAGGGCCCAGTACTTC. The chain combines TRBV20-1 with TRBJ2-5; D unclear. The CDR3 has 11 residues. Germline V gene lookup returns CDR1 DFQATT and CDR2 SNEGSKA (reference sequence). The V and J ends lost 1 base and 9 bases respectively, with 9 bases between them.

There are many counts of this clonotype. The chain carries TRBV5-1 and TRBJ2-1; no clear D gene. This CDR3 region has 11 residues. V was pared by 4 bases and J by 5 bases, with 4 bases between. In germline, CDR1 is SGHRS, CDR2 YFSETQ. The CDR3 sequence is CASSVDNEQFF. CDR3 in DNA: TGCGCCAGCAGCGTGGACAATGAGCAGTTCTTC.

The sample holds many counts of this clonotype. This sequence joins TRBV9 and TRBJ2-2, with 7 bases matching TRBD1. Germline loops: CDR1 SGDLS, CDR2 YYNGEE. V lost 6 bases and J lost 1; bases outside the gene matches: 0. CDR3 length: 13 residues. CDR3 in amino acids: CASNRGNTGELFF. The CDR3 DNA reads TGTGCCAGCAACAGGGGGAACACCGGGGAGCTGTTTTTT. The entire variable domain, with the rest obtained from reference TRBV9 and TRBJ2-2, is as follows: DSGVTQTPKHLITATGQRVTLRCSPRSGDLSVYWYQQSLDQGLQFLIQYYNGEERAKGNILERFSAQQFPDLHSELNLSSLELGDSALYFCASNRGNTGELFFGEGSRLTVL.

This clonotype was found many times. This chain uses TRBV18 with TRBJ1-2; D may be TRBD1 (6 bases). Germline V gene lookup returns CDR1 KGHSH and CDR2 LQKENI. Trimming removed 0 bases from V and 5 bases from J, with 10 bases in between. This CDR3 has 14 residues. The DNA for the CDR3 is TGTGCCAGCTCACCACCCGACAGGCCTTATGGCTACACCTTC. It yields the protein CASSPPDRPYGYTF.

This clonotype has ten or more counts. The chain uses TRBV5-1 and TRBJ1-1, with D perhaps TRBD1 (5 bases). Germline V gene data show CDR1 as SGHRS and CDR2 as YFSETQ. CDR3 size: 13 residues. Trimming shortened V by 4 bases and J by 0 bases, and 7 bases separated the two germline ends. The CDR3 reads CASSPGLNTEAFF. Written as DNA, the CDR3 is TGCGCCAGCAGCCCGGGACTGAACACTGAAGCTTTCTTT.

This clonotype was counted ten times or more. The CDR3 protein is CASSLWSSGGQPQHF. In DNA, the CDR3 is TGTGCCAGCAGCTTGTGGTCCTCCGGCGGGCAGCCCCAGCATTTT. The chain recombines TRBV5-5 with TRBJ1-5; D remains ambiguous. V was trimmed by 1 base and J by 7 bases, leaving 15 bases between them. The CDR3 contains 15 residues. Germline CDR1 is SGHKS and CDR2 is YYEKEE (reference sequence).